The following is a TCR beta chain sequence with its context. The record originates from a study of blood T cell repertoires in COVID-19. Study overall: The origin of the acute and convalescent COVID-19 samples was the United States, Italy and Spain. PBMCs, B-cell-depleted T cells, or T cells were the source of the cDNA or gDNA that made up the material.

The CDR3 runs 16 residues. The V gene's germline CDR1 is MNHEY and CDR2 SMNVEV (reference sequence). Trimming removed 5 bases from V and 0 bases from J, with 17 bases in between. In the original workflow: By means of reference gene primer amplification, nucleated cell counts were estimated. Only in-frame clones appear in the TCRdb table, and some are missing; sequencing was by immunoSEQ multiplex PCR. The V and J calls and the clone size are those of that table, but D and trimming were determined from the DNA. The sample shows fewer than 250,000 clones, about 88% of them seen only once. This chain uses TRBV27 with TRBJ2-7, with D possibly TRBD2 on 6 matching bases. This receptor was taken from a middle-aged man with acute or convalescent COVID-19. The sample taken for sequencing was peripheral blood. The CDR3 nucleotides are TGTGCCAGCAGTGACCCATACGGGGGTCCCTCCTACGAGCAGTACTTC. It specifies CASSDPYGGPSYEQYF.